This T cell receptor (beta chain) was identified during a study of monozygotic twins with inflammatory bowel disease. Study conclusions and caveats: IBD patients had lower TCRbeta diversity (inverse Simpson) than healthy co-twins.

Note on this clonotype: The antigen is not known.

Whole blood supplied total RNA, and T cells were not sorted. Researchers used template switching to add UMIs featuring a 6-nucleotide sample barcode. TCRdb reprocessed the 5' RACE reads, with one entry per CDR3 protein and no DNA. The sample's table shows 140,000 to 150,000 distinct CDR3 sequences. The sample comprised blood. This clonotype originated in a human donor with ulcerative colitis or Crohn's disease, or a healthy co-twin of an affected twin (not recorded which).

The CDR3 sequence is CASSFASNTEAFF. This chain uses TRBV5-5 with TRBJ1-1. This CDR3 spans 13 amino acids. Germline loops: CDR1 SGHKS, CDR2 YYEKEE (reference sequence).